The 15 T cell receptor beta chains below all came from one sample that was sequenced in a study of blood T cells in healthy people across ages. For the second PCR, which ran for 7 to 11 cycles, a sample-barcoded 5' primer and a J-beta primer mix were used. TCRdb re-analysed the 5' RACE reads in MiXCR, keeping a single row per CDR3 protein. The data contain approximately 1,000,000 distinct CDR3 sequences, more than 35% of them singletons. The sequencing sample was made of blood. These receptors all stem from a woman aged 55-70 years in good health.

This clonotype was seen a handful of times. V and J are TRBV29-1 and TRBJ2-4; TRBD1 matches 10 bases. The J call may be faulty, since TRBJ2-7 better matches the DNA end. CDR3 length: 13 amino acids. The V gene's germline CDR1 is SQVTM and CDR2 ANQGSEA. The CDR3 nucleotides read TGCAGCTCCCGGGACAGGGGATCCTACGAGCAGTACTTC. Translated: CSSRDRGSYEQYF.

This clonotype was observed at least ten times. The V call is TRBV27, the J call TRBJ2-6, with no clear D. Per germline, CDR1 MNHEY and CDR2 SMNVEV (reference sequence). The V gene lost 2 bases and the J gene lost 4 bases, with 3 bases spanning the gap. This CDR3 has 13 residues. The CDR3 loop reads CASSLEGANVLTF. In nucleotides, the CDR3 is TGTGCCAGCAGTTTAGAGGGGGCCAACGTCCTGACTTTC.

The chain has TRBV20-1 and TRBJ2-4; 13 bases agree with TRBD2. The end of the DNA aligns better with TRBJ2-7, so the J call may be wrong. Per germline, CDR1 DFQATT and CDR2 SNEGSKA (reference sequence). The CDR3 has 13 residues. The DNA of the CDR3 is TGCAGTGTAACCGGACTAGCGGGAGACGAGCAGTACTTC. This gives the protein CSVTGLAGDEQYF.

The V and J genes are TRBV30 and TRBJ1-1, with TRBD1 matching over 8 bases. The ends lost 0 bases at V and 6 bases at J; junction bases unmatched: 6. The CDR3 has 14 residues. Germline CDR1 is GTSNPN and CDR2 is SVGIG (reference sequence). DNA of the CDR3: TGTGCCTGGAGTGTCACAGGGGGTCCGGCTGAAGCTTTCTTT. Amino acid sequence: CAWSVTGGPAEAFF. Filled out from reference TRBV30 and TRBJ1-1, the complete variable domain reads SQTIHQWPATLVQPVGSPLSLECTVEGTSNPNLYWYRQAAGRGLQLLFYSVGIGQISSEVPQNLSASRPQDRQFILSSKKLLLSDSGFYLCAWSVTGGPAEAFFGQGTRLTVV.

The chain joins TRBV6-1 to TRBJ2-3, with D possibly matching TRBD1 (6 bases). This CDR3 has 15 amino acids. The germline V and J ends were trimmed by 1 base and 0 bases, with 8 bases remaining between them. The germline gives CDR1 MNHNS, CDR2 SASEGT. CDR3 DNA: TGTGCCAGCAGTGAAGGCACAGGGAGCACAGATACGCAGTATTTT. Protein product: CASSEGTGSTDTQYF.

The sample holds a few counts of this clonotype. The chain is built from TRBV5-1 and TRBJ2-5, with TRBD2 as a possible D gene (5 bases). This CDR3 has 14 residues. The germline CDR1 and CDR2 sequences are SGHRS and YFSETQ. Trimming left V 0 bases short and J 2 bases short, with 8 bases between. The CDR3 sequence: CASSLVEGQETQYF. In DNA, the CDR3 is TGCGCCAGCAGCTTGGTTGAGGGACAAGAGACCCAGTACTTC.

V is TRBV2 and J is TRBJ1-2, with D perhaps matching TRBD1 (5 bases). This CDR3 comprises 12 residues. V was pared by 3 bases and J by 8 bases, with 10 bases between. Per the germline V gene, CDR1 is SNHLY and CDR2 is FYNNEI. Here the CDR3 reads CASSDQGGGYTF. The CDR3 nucleotides read TGTGCCAGCAGTGATCAGGGAGGAGGCTACACCTTC.

V usage is TRBV6-1 and J usage is TRBJ2-1; TRBD1 agrees at 7 bases. Judging by the DNA end, TRBJ2-7 fits better; the J call may be wrong. The germline V gene has CDR1 MNHNS and CDR2 SASEGT. The CDR3 consists of 15 residues. In nucleotides, the CDR3 is TGTGCCAGCAACGATTGGGACAGCTCCTACAATGAGCAGTACTTC. This sequence encodes CASNDWDSSYNEQYF.

Points on this clonotype: This CDR3 fails to terminate in the conserved phenylalanine or tryptophan, so it likely reflects a read error. The chain combines TRBV4-2 with TRBJ2-3; 13 bases line up with TRBD2. CDR1 is LGHNA, CDR2 YNFKEQ, per germline. This CDR3 region has 15 residues. Trimming at V came to 5 bases and at J to 7 bases, leaving 6 bases not matched to a gene. CDR3 sequence reads: CASSTGTSGTNTQYV. CDR3 bases: TGTGCCAGCAGCACTGGGACTAGCGGGACGAATACGCAGTATGTT.

The genes are TRBV29-1 and TRBJ2-5; 9 nucleotides align to TRBD1. CDR1 SQVTM and CDR2 ANQGSEA come from the germline V gene. The CDR3 loop spans 13 amino acids. J was trimmed by 3 bases and V by 6 bases; bases with no gene match: 5. The CDR3 DNA is TGCAGCGTCCCCGGGACAGGGAAAGAGACCCAGTACTTC. It codes for CSVPGTGKETQYF.

The chain links TRBV25-1 to TRBJ1-2; 11 bases align to TRBD1. The CDR3 spans 15 residues. With V trimmed by 4 bases and J by 8 bases, 9 bases remained unmatched. Germline loops: CDR1 MGHDK, CDR2 SYGVNS. Here the CDR3 DNA reads TGTGCCAGCAGTGGATATGGACAGGGGGCGACCGGCTACACCTTC. The encoded protein is CASSGYGQGATGYTF.

A remark on this clonotype: A junction boundary mismatches the germline segment, possibly from a read error. V usage is TRBV6-1 and J usage is TRBJ2-7; a weak D match, TRBD2 (5 bases). Germline values: CDR1 MNHNS, CDR2 SASEGT. The CDR3 is 15 amino acids. The CDR3: CASSEWSGGSYEQYF. The CDR3 region has the DNA TGTGCCAGTAGTGAGTGGTCAGGAGGATCCTACGAGCAGTACTTC.

This chain links TRBV10-3 with TRBJ2-3; D call uncertain. CDR1 ENHRY and CDR2 SYGVKD come from the germline V gene. Trimming shortened V by 8 bases and J by 4 bases, and 16 bases separated the two germline ends. This CDR3 spans 14 amino acids. The CDR3 coding sequence is TGTGCCATCTCCCTATCCCGAGGCGCAGATACGCAGTATTTT. It is translated as CAISLSRGADTQYF.

This rearrangement joins TRBV7-2 to TRBJ2-5; D remains unclear. The closer fit of TRBJ2-7 to the DNA end suggests the J call may be wrong. The length of the CDR3 is 12 residues. Germline V gives CDR1 SGHTA, CDR2 FQGNSA. The CDR3 DNA sequence: TGTGCCAGCAGCTTAACCCTGGGCGAGCAGTACTTC. Amino acids: CASSLTLGEQYF.

Turning to this clonotype: A much larger clone is a single base away; this may be a read error. This rearrangement joins TRBV29-1 to TRBJ2-5; D is uncertain. The germline V gene has CDR1 SQVTM and CDR2 ANQGSEA. This CDR3 contains 12 residues. The CDR3 sequence: CSAESGLETQYF. DNA for the CDR3: TGCAGCGCTGAATCCGGGTTAGAGACCCAGTACTTC.